The 10 T cell receptor beta chains given below trace back to one sample, sequenced in a study of T cells of healthy individuals. TCRdb processed the 5' RACE reads anew with MiXCR; each CDR3 protein has one entry. In the table there are more than 85,000 distinct CDR3 sequences, 15% to 20% of which are singletons. These receptors were obtained from a human donor in good health.

Here the CDR3 reads CASISWDNEQFF. The CDR3 DNA reads as TGCGCCAGCATTTCTTGGGACAATGAGCAGTTCTTC. This chain links TRBV10-2 with TRBJ2-1; the D is unclear. The germline V gene has CDR1 WSHSY and CDR2 SAAADI. Trimming took off 7 bases at V and 5 bases at J, with 9 bases between the two ends. The CDR3 contains 12 residues.

The chain employs TRBV25-1 and TRBJ2-7; possible D gene TRBD2, 6 bases. Germline lookup yields CDR1 MGHDK and CDR2 SYGVNS. The ends were cut back, 9 bases at V and 0 bases at J, with 12 bases in the middle. The CDR3 loop spans 13 amino acids. For the CDR3, the DNA is TGTGCCAGTCGGGACTCTCACTCCTACGAGCAGTACTTC. Amino acid sequence: CASRDSHSYEQYF.

The chain links TRBV4-2 to TRBJ1-4, with D perhaps TRBD1 (6 bases). Germline CDR1 is LGHNA and CDR2 is YNFKEQ. The CDR3 totals 15 residues. Trimming removed 2 bases from V and 2 bases from J, with 9 bases in between. CDR3 amino acids: CASSQQGRTNEKLFF. In nucleotides, the CDR3 is TGTGCCAGCAGCCAACAGGGGAGGACTAATGAAAAACTGTTTTTT.

The sample holds a few counts of this clonotype. The CDR3 protein is CASSFAAPTDTQYF. The CDR3 region has the DNA TGTGCCAGCAGCTTTGCCGCTCCCACAGATACGCAGTATTTT. The rearrangement links TRBV7-9 to TRBJ2-3; D uncertain. V was shortened by 3 bases and J by 2 bases, with 9 bases between the two germline ends. This CDR3 spans 14 amino acids. Germline V gene sequence: CDR1 SEHNR, CDR2 FQNEAQ (reference sequence).

This clonotype came up many times. The CDR3 DNA is TGCAGTGCTATGGGCGAATCGGGACAGGGGATAGGTCAGCCCCAGCATTTT. Protein sequence: CSAMGESGQGIGQPQHF. The chain employs TRBV20-1 and TRBJ1-5, with 10 bases identical to TRBD1. The CDR3 length is 17 residues. Losses at the gene ends were 4 bases for V and 6 bases for J; bases not matched to a gene: 15. Germline CDR1 DFQATT, CDR2 SNEGSKA (reference sequence).

This clonotype was seen more than once but under ten times. The CDR3 DNA sequence: TGCAGTGCCGCGGACAGGCTGGAGACCCAGTACTTC. This codes for CSAADRLETQYF. V and J are TRBV20-1 and TRBJ2-5; 7 positions agree with TRBD1. Trimming cost V 6 bases and J 5 bases; bases outside gene matches: 6. The CDR3 loop spans 12 amino acids. The germline CDR1 and CDR2 sequences are DFQATT and SNEGSKA (reference sequence).

The sample holds many counts of this clonotype. The CDR3 DNA reads as TGTGCCAGCAGTTACTCGAAGGGGGCTTACAATGAGCAGTTCTTC. This encodes CASSYSKGAYNEQFF. V and J are TRBV6-6 and TRBJ2-1, with TRBD1 identical over 7 bases. Germline lookup yields CDR1 MNHNY and CDR2 SVGAGI (reference sequence). The CDR3 contains 15 residues. The V segment lost 0 bases and the J segment 4 bases; nucleotides outside the gene matches: 3.

The rearrangement links TRBV7-3 to TRBJ2-3; D is undetermined. The V and J ends lost 5 bases and 4 bases respectively, with 13 bases between them. The CDR3 runs to 14 residues. The germline gives CDR1 SGHTA, CDR2 FQGTGA. The CDR3 reads CASSRGIGPDTQYF. In DNA, the CDR3 is TGTGCCAGCAGCAGAGGTATAGGACCAGATACGCAGTATTTT.

This clonotype was counted a few times. The J gene is TRBJ1-5, the V gene TRBV23-1, with D possibly matching TRBD1 (5 bases). TRBV23-1 is an ORF; its function is uncertain. This CDR3 is 16 amino acids long. V gave up 2 bases and J gave up 6 bases, with 17 bases separating them. CDR3 bases: TGCGCCAGCAGTCAAAAAACCCGGGGACGGGGTCAGCCCCAGCATTTT. It yields the protein CASSQKTRGRGQPQHF.

This clonotype turned up a few times. The rearrangement links TRBV15 to TRBJ1-2, with TRBD1 matching over 7 bases. The CDR3 length is 13 residues. Trimming removed 4 bases from V and 7 bases from J; junction bases left unmatched: 6. CDR1 is LNHNV, CDR2 YYDKDF, per germline (reference sequence). DNA of the CDR3: TGTGCCACCAGCACTTACCAGGGGGGTGGCTACACCTTC. It encodes CATSTYQGGGYTF.